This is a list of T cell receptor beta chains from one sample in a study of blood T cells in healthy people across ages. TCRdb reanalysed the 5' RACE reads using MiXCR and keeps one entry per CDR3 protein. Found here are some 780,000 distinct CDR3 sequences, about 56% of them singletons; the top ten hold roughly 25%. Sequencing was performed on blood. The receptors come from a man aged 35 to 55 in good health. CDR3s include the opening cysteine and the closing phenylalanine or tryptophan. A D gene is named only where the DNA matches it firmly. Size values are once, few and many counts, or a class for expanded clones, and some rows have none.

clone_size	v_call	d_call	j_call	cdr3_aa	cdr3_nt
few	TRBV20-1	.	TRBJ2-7	CSASRASGVTYEQYF	TGCAGTGCTAGTCGTGCCAGCGGAGTTACCTACGAGCAGTACTTC
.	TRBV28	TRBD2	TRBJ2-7	CASKGGLADPSYEQYF	TGTGCCAGCAAGGGGGGACTAGCGGATCCCTCCTACGAGCAGTACTTC
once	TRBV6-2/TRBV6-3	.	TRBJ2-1	CASSYHAYNEQLF	TGTGCCAGCAGTTACCACGCCTACAATGAGCAGTTATTC
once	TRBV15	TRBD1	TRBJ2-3	CATSGTGTGGMVDTQYF	TGTGCCACCAGCGGTACCGGGACAGGGGGCATGGTAGATACGCAGTATTTT
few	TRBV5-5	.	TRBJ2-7	CASSPKFPPLEQYF	TGTGCCAGCAGCCCTAAGTTTCCACCTCTCGAGCAGTACTTC
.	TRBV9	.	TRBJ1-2	CASNDNLGSYGYTF	TGTGCCAGCAACGATAATTTGGGGAGCTATGGCTACACCTTC
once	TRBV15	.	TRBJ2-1	CATSRVAEINEQFF	TGTGCCACCAGCAGAGTCGCCGAAATCAATGAGCAGTTCTTC
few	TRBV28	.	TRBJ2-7	CASSGIRGVTQYF	TGTGCCAGCAGTGGGATAAGGGGGGTAACCCAGTACTTC
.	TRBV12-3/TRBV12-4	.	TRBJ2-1	CASSPEGFNEQFF	TGTGCCAGCAGTCCCGAGGGGTTTAATGAGCAGTTCTTC
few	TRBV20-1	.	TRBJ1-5	CSARSGNQPQHF	TGCAGTGCTAGGAGTGGGAATCAGCCCCAGCATTTT
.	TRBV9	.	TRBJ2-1	CASSVGGQSEQFF	TGTGCCAGCAGCGTAGGCGGCCAGAGTGAGCAGTTCTTC
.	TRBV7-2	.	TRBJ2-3	CASSPGLDCELYF	TGTGCCAGCAGCCCAGGTTTGGACTGCGAATTGTATTTT
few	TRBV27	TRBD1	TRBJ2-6	CASSLGQGPGANVLTF	TGTGCCAGCAGTTTGGGACAGGGTCCCGGGGCCAACGTCCTGACTTTC
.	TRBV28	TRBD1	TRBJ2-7	CASSLLGQGYEQYF	TGTGCCAGCAGTTTGTTAGGACAGGGTTACGAGCAGTACTTC
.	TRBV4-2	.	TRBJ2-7	CASSQIGVAGPGSYEQYF	TGTGCCAGCAGCCAGATTGGAGTTGCGGGGCCAGGGTCGTACGAGCAGTACTTC
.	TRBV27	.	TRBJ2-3	CASSLSPRIAEDTDTQYF	TGTGCCAGCAGTTTATCCCCCCGGATAGCGGAGGACACAGATACGCAGTATTTT
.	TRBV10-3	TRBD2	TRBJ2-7	CAIRVGVSSGSKYEQYF	TGTGCCATCAGGGTTGGGGTCAGTAGCGGGAGTAAGTACGAGCAGTACTTC
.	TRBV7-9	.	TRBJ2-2	CASSSTTTGELFF	TGTGCCAGCAGCTCAACAACCACCGGGGAGCTGTTTTTT
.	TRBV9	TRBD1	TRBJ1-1	CASSATGSEAFF	TGTGCCAGCAGCGCGACAGGGTCTGAAGCTTTCTTT
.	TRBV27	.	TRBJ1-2	CASRQSNYGYTF	TGTGCCAGCAGACAGTCGAACTATGGCTACACCTTC
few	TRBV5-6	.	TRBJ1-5	CASGVLGSAQPQHF	TGTGCCAGCGGGGTATTGGGTTCGGCTCAGCCCCAGCATTTT
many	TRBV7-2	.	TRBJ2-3	CASSLGAADTQYF	TGTGCCAGCAGCTTAGGGGCCGCAGATACGCAGTATTTT
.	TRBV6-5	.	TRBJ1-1	CASSQGDFRAFF	TGTGCCAGCAGTCAAGGGGACTTTCGAGCTTTCTTT
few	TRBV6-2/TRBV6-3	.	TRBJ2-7	CASGQAYEQYF	TGTGCCAGCGGACAAGCCTACGAGCAGTACTTC
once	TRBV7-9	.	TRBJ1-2	CASSSTVGINYGYTF	TGTGCCAGCAGCTCGACCGTGGGGATTAACTATGGCTACACCTTC
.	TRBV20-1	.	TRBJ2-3	CSFLSADTQYF	TGCAGTTTTCTTTCTGCAGATACGCAGTATTTT
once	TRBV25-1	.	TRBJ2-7	CASSEWGQDEQYF	TGTGCCAGCAGTGAATGGGGGCAGGACGAGCAGTACTTC
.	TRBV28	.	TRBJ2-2	CASSPRVGKPFANTGELFF	TGTGCCAGCAGCCCCCGTGTAGGTAAACCGTTCGCGAACACCGGGGAGCTGTTTTTT
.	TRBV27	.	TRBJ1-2	CASSSHRVPGYTF	TGTGCCAGCAGTTCCCACAGGGTTCCTGGCTACACCTTC
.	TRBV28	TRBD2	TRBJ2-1	CASRPTRTGANLLAGGYNEQFF	TGTGCCAGCAGGCCAACTAGGACAGGGGCGAACCTACTAGCGGGGGGCTACAATGAGCAGTTCTTC
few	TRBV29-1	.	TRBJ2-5	CSVESRGLETQYF	TGCAGCGTTGAGAGTCGGGGATTGGAGACCCAGTACTTC
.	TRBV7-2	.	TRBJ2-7	CASSTPRVRYEQYF	TGTGCCAGCAGCACACCTAGGGTGAGGTACGAGCAGTACTTC
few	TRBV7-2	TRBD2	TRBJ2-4	CASSLSPLAVKNIQYF	TGTGCCAGCAGCTTATCCCCTCTAGCGGTAAAAAACATTCAGTACTTC
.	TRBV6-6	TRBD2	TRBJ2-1	CASSAGDEQFF	TGTGCCAGCAGTGCGGGGGATGAGCAGTTCTTC
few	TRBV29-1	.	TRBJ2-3	CSVGADTQYF	TGCAGCGTTGGTGCAGATACGCAGTATTTT
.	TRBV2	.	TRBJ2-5	CASLTRKETQYF	TGTGCCAGCCTTACCCGGAAAGAGACCCAGTACTTC
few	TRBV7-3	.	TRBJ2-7	CASSLGGVDEQYF	TGTGCCAGCAGCTTAGGGGGAGTCGACGAGCAGTACTTC
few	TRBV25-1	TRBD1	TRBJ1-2	CASSEYGTGQSYGYTF	TGTGCCAGCAGTGAATATGGGACAGGGCAAAGCTATGGCTACACCTTC
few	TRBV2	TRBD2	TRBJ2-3	CASRDTSGGTDTQYF	TGTGCCAGCAGGGATACTAGCGGGGGCACAGATACGCAGTATTTT
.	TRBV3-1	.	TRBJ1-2	CASSPTHPGSLGGGYTF	TGTGCCAGCAGCCCAACCCACCCAGGTAGCCTGGGTGGAGGCTACACCTTC
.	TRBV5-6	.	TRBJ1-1	CASSLGGGVKVTEAFF	TGTGCCAGCAGCTTGGGCGGAGGGGTGAAAGTGACTGAAGCTTTCTTT
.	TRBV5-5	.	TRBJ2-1	CASSVVQFDEQFF	TGTGCCAGCAGCGTGGTCCAGTTTGATGAGCAGTTCTTC
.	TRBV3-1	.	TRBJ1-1	CASSPSRYTEAFF	TGTGCCAGCAGCCCATCCCGGTACACTGAAGCTTTCTTT
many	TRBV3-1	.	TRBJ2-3	CASSQPQKSGRSTDTQYF	TGTGCCAGCAGCCAACCCCAGAAGTCAGGGCGAAGCACAGATACGCAGTATTTT
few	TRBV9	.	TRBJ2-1	CASSASRQAPYNEQFF	TGTGCCAGCAGCGCATCTCGACAGGCACCCTACAATGAGCAGTTCTTC
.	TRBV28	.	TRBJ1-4	CASTGGPWGEKLFF	TGTGCCAGCACCGGGGGCCCGTGGGGTGAAAAACTGTTTTTT
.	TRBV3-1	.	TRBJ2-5	CASSQALAPETQYF	TGTGCCAGCAGCCAAGCACTAGCCCCCGAGACCCAGTACTTC
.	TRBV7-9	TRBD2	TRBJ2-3	CATIAGSSTDTQYF	TGTGCCACTATAGCGGGATCTAGCACAGATACGCAGTATTTT
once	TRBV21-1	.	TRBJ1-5	CASIVKTRTDRNQPQHF	TGTGCCAGCATAGTCAAAACTCGGACGGATAGGAATCAGCCCCAGCATTTT
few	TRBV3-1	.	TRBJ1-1	CASSRSDTEAFF	TGTGCCAGCAGTCGGTCAGACACTGAAGCTTTCTTT
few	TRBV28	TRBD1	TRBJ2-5	CASTGGTETQYF	TGTGCCAGTACAGGGGGTACTGAGACCCAGTACTTC
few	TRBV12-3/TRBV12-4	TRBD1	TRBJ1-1	CASSTEQGVGTEAFF	TGTGCCAGCAGTACTGAACAGGGGGTTGGGACTGAAGCTTTCTTT